The T cell receptor beta chain under discussion was sequenced for a study of blood T cell repertoires in COVID-19. Turning to the study itself: Some COVID-19 samples were acute and others convalescent; all came from the United States, Italy and Spain. T cells, B-cell-depleted T cells, or PBMCs supplied cDNA or gDNA.

Assay used: immunoSEQ multiplex PCR; TCRdb lists only in-frame clones, some missing. The sample lists more than 300,000 clones; about 89% were seen once. Followed over time, Seattle patients had been enrolled while infection was active. V gave up 5 bases and J gave up 2 bases, with 12 bases separating them. This CDR3 has 14 amino acids. CDR1 and CDR2 from the germline V gene are SGHNT and YYREEE (reference sequence). The sequence was obtained from a young woman with COVID-19, enrolled during active disease. The chain links TRBV5-4 to TRBJ2-3, with D perhaps matching TRBD1 (6 bases). Sequenced sample: peripheral blood. CDR3 bases: TGTGCCAGCAGTTACCGGGACATCACAGATACGCAGTATTTT. Its translation is CASSYRDITDTQYF.